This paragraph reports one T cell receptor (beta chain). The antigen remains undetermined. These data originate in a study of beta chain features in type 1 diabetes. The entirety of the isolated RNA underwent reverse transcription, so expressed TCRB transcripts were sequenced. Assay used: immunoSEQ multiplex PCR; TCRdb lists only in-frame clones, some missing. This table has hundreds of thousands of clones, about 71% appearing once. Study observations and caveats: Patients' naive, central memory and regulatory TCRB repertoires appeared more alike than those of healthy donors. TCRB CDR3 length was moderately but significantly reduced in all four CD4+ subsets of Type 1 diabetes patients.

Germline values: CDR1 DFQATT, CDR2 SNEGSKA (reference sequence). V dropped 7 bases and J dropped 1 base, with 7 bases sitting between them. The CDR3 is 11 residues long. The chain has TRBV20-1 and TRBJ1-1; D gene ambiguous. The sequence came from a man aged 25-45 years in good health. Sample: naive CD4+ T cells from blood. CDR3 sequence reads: CSGTANTEAFF. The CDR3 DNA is TGCAGTGGGACGGCGAACACTGAAGCTTTCTTT.